Listed below are T cell receptor beta chains from one sample, sequenced in a study of control samples from healthy donors and cancer patients. Sequencing was performed with immunoSEQ multiplex PCR; in TCRdb, only in-frame clones are kept and a portion is missing. Of roughly 120,000 clones in the sample, about 87% are singletons; the top ten hold less than 3.5%. Sequenced sample: blood. The receptor set was obtained from a middle-aged man in good health. CDR3s include the opening cysteine and the closing phenylalanine or tryptophan. A D gene is named only where the DNA matches it firmly. Size values are once, few and many counts, or a class for expanded clones, and some rows have none.

>-|TRBJ1-2|-|TRBV4-1
TGCGCCAGCAGCCAAGATCTAGGGGAGATGTATGGCTACACCTTC
CASSQDLGEMYGYTF
>-|TRBJ2-7|-|TRBV24-1
TGTGCCACCAGTGATTCCTCTCGACAGGAGCAGTACTTC
CATSDSSRQEQYF
>-|TRBJ1-2|-|TRBV25-1
TGTGCCAGCAGTCGAGGGGAAGGCTATGGCTACACCTTC
CASSRGEGYGYTF
>-|TRBJ2-1|-|TRBV14
TGTGCCAGCAGCGACGGGGGGGACAGGGACAATGAGCAGTTCTTC
CASSDGGDRDNEQFF
>TRBD1|TRBJ2-6|-|TRBV23-1
TGCGCCAGCAGTCATAAGACAGGGGTGGGTTCTGGGGCCAACGTCCTGACTTTC
CASSHKTGVGSGANVLTF
>-|TRBJ1-4|-|TRBV5-1
TGCGCCAGCAGCTCCGGGATTTTCAAAATCGGGGCTAATGAAAAACTGTTTTTT
CASSSGIFKIGANEKLFF
>-|TRBJ2-5|-|TRBV5-6
TGTGCCAGCAGCTTGCGGGAGACCCAGTACTTC
CASSLRETQYF
>-|TRBJ1-4|-|TRBV6-5
TGTGCCAGCAGTTACTCAGGGGGGTATGGTGAAAAACTGTTTTTT
CASSYSGGYGEKLFF
>-|TRBJ1-4|-|TRBV5-5
TGTGCCAGCAGCCCTAGGGTGAGGACTAATGAAAAACTGTTTTTT
CASSPRVRTNEKLFF
>-|TRBJ2-2|-|TRBV9
TGTGCCAGCAGCCCCCAGTGGTCCACCGGGGAGCTGTTTTTT
CASSPQWSTGELFF
>-|TRBJ2-7|-|TRBV29-1
TGCAGCGTCCAACGGACAGCCTCCTACGAGCAGTACTTC
CSVQRTASYEQYF
>-|TRBJ1-4|-|TRBV5-1
TGCGCCAGCAGCTTTTCCGGTGCAACTAATGAAAAACTGTTTTTT
CASSFSGATNEKLFF
>-|TRBJ2-6|-|TRBV13
TGTGCCAGCAGCTTAGGCGGCAGGGTTACTGGGGCCAACGTCCTGACTTTC
CASSLGGRVTGANVLTF
>-|TRBJ2-1|-|TRBV10-2
TGCGCCAGCCAGAGGGTCTCTACTTTTTCCTACAATGAGCAGTTCTTC
CASQRVSTFSYNEQFF
>TRBD1|TRBJ1-4|-|TRBV19
TGTGCCAGTAGTTCGGGACAGGAGTATGAAAAACTGTTTTTT
CASSSGQEYEKLFF
>-|TRBJ1-6|-|TRBV2
TGTGCCAGCACCATCCGACAGGCGGATAATTCACCCCTCCACTTT
CASTIRQADNSPLHF
>-|TRBJ2-1|few|TRBV25-1
TGTGCCAGCAGTGATAGCGGTGAGCAGTTCTTC
CASSDSGEQFF
>TRBD1|TRBJ1-4|-|TRBV15
TGTGCCACCAGCAGAGGAGGGGGACAGGGTAATGAAAAACTGTTTTTT
CATSRGGGQGNEKLFF
>TRBD1|TRBJ1-1|-|TRBV28
TGTGCCAGCAGCTCGGACAGGAATGAAGCTTTCTTT
CASSSDRNEAFF
>TRBD2|TRBJ2-2|-|TRBV5-1
TGCGCCAGCAGCTTGGATGGTAGCGGGGGCCTGAACACCGGGGAGCTGTTTTTT
CASSLDGSGGLNTGELFF
>-|TRBJ1-2|-|TRBV19
TGTGCCAGTAGTATTCGGGACTTTTCCTATGGCTACACCTTC
CASSIRDFSYGYTF
>-|TRBJ1-2|-|TRBV25-1
TGTGCCAGCAGTGAATTTAACGGAGTATATGGCTACACCTTC
CASSEFNGVYGYTF
>-|TRBJ1-3|-|TRBV2
TGTGCCAGCAAGATCCAGGGGCTGGGGGGAAACACCATATATTTT
CASKIQGLGGNTIYF
>-|TRBJ1-2|-|TRBV7-8
TGTGCCAGCAGCTTAGTAGAGGTCCAGGGGCATGGCTACACCTTC
CASSLVEVQGHGYTF
>-|TRBJ2-3|few|TRBV10-1
TGCGCCAGCTCGGTGGCAGGCAGCACAGATACGCAGTATTTT
CASSVAGSTDTQYF
>-|TRBJ1-2|-|TRBV6-5
TGTGCCAGCAGTTACCGCCAAAACTATGGCTACACCTTC
CASSYRQNYGYTF
>-|TRBJ2-2|-|TRBV10-3
TGTGCCATCGGGGGAGGCCACACCGGGGAGCTGTTTTTT
CAIGGGHTGELFF
>TRBD1|TRBJ2-7|-|TRBV10-3
TGTGCCATCAGTCTTGGACAGGGGGCGATCTACGAGCAGTACTTC
CAISLGQGAIYEQYF
>-|TRBJ1-6|-|TRBV21-1
TGTGCCAGCAGCAAACGAAAGTGGAGGGCCTATAATTCACCCCTCCACTTT
CASSKRKWRAYNSPLHF
>-|TRBJ2-1|-|TRBV6-5
TGTGCCAGCAGGCGCCGGAATGAGCAGTTCTTC
CASRRRNEQFF
>TRBD1|TRBJ2-2|-|TRBV12-5
TGTGCTAGTGGAACAGGGGGTTTGGTTGGCACCGGGGAGCTGTTTTTT
CASGTGGLVGTGELFF
>-|TRBJ1-2|once|TRBV4-1
TGCGCCAGCAGCCAAGATCCAGGAGATGGCTACACCTTC
CASSQDPGDGYTF
>-|TRBJ2-5|few|TRBV11-2
TGTGCCAGCAGCCGCCAGTGTGTCCCGCGGGAGACCCAGTACTTC
CASSRQCVPRETQYF
>-|TRBJ1-4|few|TRBV27
TGTGCCAGCAGTTTTGTGGGGGGCGCGGGTGAAAAACTGTTTTTT
CASSFVGGAGEKLFF
>TRBD1|TRBJ1-3|-|TRBV6-5
TGTGCCACCCGGACAGGGACAGGAAACACCATATATTTT
CATRTGTGNTIYF
>-|TRBJ2-7|-|TRBV6-1
TGTGCCAGCAGTGAAGCGCAACGGGCCCCCTACGAGCAGTACTTC
CASSEAQRAPYEQYF
>-|TRBJ2-7|-|TRBV7-3
TGTGCCAGCAGCGTAGACGGGACCTACGAGCAGTACTTC
CASSVDGTYEQYF
>TRBD2|TRBJ2-3|-|TRBV19
TGTGCCAGTCGACGCGGCCGGACTAGCGGGGGTTCAGGTAGGACAGATACGCAGTATTTT
CASRRGRTSGGSGRTDTQYF
>-|TRBJ1-1|-|TRBV24-1
TGTGCCACCAGTGAGGGGGCCTGGGCTGAAGCTTTCTTT
CATSEGAWAEAFF
>-|TRBJ1-1|-|TRBV11-3
TGTGCCAGCAGCCCTCGGGCAGGGGCTATGAACACTGAAGCTTTCTTT
CASSPRAGAMNTEAFF
>-|TRBJ1-1|-|TRBV18
TGTGCCAGCCGCCAAGGAGTGAACACTGAAGCTTTCTTT
CASRQGVNTEAFF
>-|TRBJ2-1|-|TRBV27
TGTGCCAGCAGTTTATCAGGAAACTCCTACAATGAGCAGTTCTTC
CASSLSGNSYNEQFF
>TRBD1|TRBJ1-2|-|TRBV27
TGTGCCAGCAGTCCAACTTTCAGGGGGCGAGGAGGCTACACCTTC
CASSPTFRGRGGYTF
>-|TRBJ2-2|-|TRBV2
TGTGCCAGCAGTCTGAGGGACCTTTCGAACACCGGGGAGCTGTTTTTT
CASSLRDLSNTGELFF
>-|TRBJ1-1|-|TRBV10-3
TGTGCCATCATTCCCTCCGGGAGTATTAAAGCTTTCTTT
CAIIPSGSIKAFF
>-|TRBJ1-6|-|TRBV3-1/TRBV3-2
TGTGCCAGCAGTCTATTTATTGGTTCACCCCTCCACTTT
CASSLFIGSPLHF
>-|TRBJ1-5|-|TRBV10-2
TGCGCCAGCAGTCCGACGGATAGCAATCAGCCCCAGCATTTT
CASSPTDSNQPQHF
>-|TRBJ2-3|once|TRBV13
TGTGCCAGCAGTCGGAGGGCAGATACGCAGTATTTT
CASSRRADTQYF
>-|TRBJ1-4|-|TRBV6-4
TGTGCCAGCACTCAGGACAGACCTAATGAAAAACTGTTTTTT
CASTQDRPNEKLFF